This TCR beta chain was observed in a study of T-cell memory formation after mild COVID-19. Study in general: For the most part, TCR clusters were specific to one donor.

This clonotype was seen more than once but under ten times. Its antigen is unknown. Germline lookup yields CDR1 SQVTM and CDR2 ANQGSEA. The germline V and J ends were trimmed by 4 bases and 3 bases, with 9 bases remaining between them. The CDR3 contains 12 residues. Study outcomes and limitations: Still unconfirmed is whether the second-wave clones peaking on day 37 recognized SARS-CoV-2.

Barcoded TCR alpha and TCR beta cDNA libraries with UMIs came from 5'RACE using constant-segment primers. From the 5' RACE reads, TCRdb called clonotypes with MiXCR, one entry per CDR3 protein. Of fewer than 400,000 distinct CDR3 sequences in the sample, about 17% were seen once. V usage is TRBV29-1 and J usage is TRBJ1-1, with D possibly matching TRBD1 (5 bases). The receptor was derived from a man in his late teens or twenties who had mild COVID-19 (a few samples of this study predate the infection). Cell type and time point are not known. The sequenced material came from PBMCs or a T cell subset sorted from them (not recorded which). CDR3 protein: CSVGGMYTEAFF. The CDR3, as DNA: TGCAGCGTTGGGGGGATGTACACTGAAGCTTTCTTT.